These 5 T cell receptor beta chains share one sample of origin, sequenced in a study of cytomegalovirus exposure and HLA in healthy donors. Libraries were prepared by immunoSEQ multiplex PCR; TCRdb keeps only in-frame clonotypes and omits some of them. The data hold over 150,000 clones, with 84% observed a single time. The material sequenced was PBMCs. The source is a woman in her twenties or thirties in good health and CMV-seropositive.

The J gene is TRBJ2-5, the V gene TRBV29-1; a weak D match, TRBD1 (6 bases). Trimming left V 5 bases short and J 0 bases short, with 19 bases between. This CDR3 is 16 amino acids long. Per germline, CDR1 SQVTM and CDR2 ANQGSEA. Written as DNA, the CDR3 is TGCAGCGTTACTCCCGAAGACAGGTCGTACCAAGAGACCCAGTACTTC. Translating gives CSVTPEDRSYQETQYF.

As concerns this clone: Other DNA sequences in the same sample also yield this CDR3. This chain joins TRBV5-1 and TRBJ2-7, with TRBD2 identical over 10 bases. CDR3 length: 15 amino acids. V lost 1 base, J lost 4 bases, and 5 bases stayed unmatched. Looked up from germline, CDR1 is SGHRS and CDR2 is YFSETQ. CDR3 sequence: CASSLRLAGLYEQYF. The CDR3 DNA follows: TGCGCCAGCAGCTTGAGACTAGCGGGCTTATACGAGCAGTACTTC.

The CDR3 loop is CASSWVGGGSYEQYF. The CDR3 DNA reads as TGCGCCAGCAGCTGGGTGGGAGGCGGGAGCTACGAGCAGTACTTC. The chain joins TRBV5-1 to TRBJ2-7, with TRBD2 identical over 7 bases. Germline loops: CDR1 SGHRS, CDR2 YFSETQ. Unmatched junction bases numbered 9, after V lost 3 bases and J lost 3 bases. The CDR3 has 15 residues.

The chain recombines TRBV5-1 with TRBJ1-4, with TRBD1 identical over 7 bases. This CDR3 is built from 16 residues. With V trimmed by 2 bases and J by 4 bases, 8 bases remained unmatched. CDR1 and CDR2 (germline): SGHRS, YFSETQ. The CDR3 region has the DNA TGCGCCAGCAGCTTCTCTAGGACAGGAAATAATGAAAAACTGTTTTTT. Translating it yields CASSFSRTGNNEKLFF.

This clone was detected only once. This rearrangement joins TRBV5-1 to TRBJ1-4; D uncertain. This CDR3 is built from 14 residues. Germline CDR1 reads SGHRS; CDR2 reads YFSETQ. V was cut by 0 bases and J by 3 bases, with 6 bases left in between. CDR3 DNA: TGCGCCAGCAGCTTGGGTCAGGCTAATGAAAAACTGTTTTTT. Translating it yields CASSLGQANEKLFF.